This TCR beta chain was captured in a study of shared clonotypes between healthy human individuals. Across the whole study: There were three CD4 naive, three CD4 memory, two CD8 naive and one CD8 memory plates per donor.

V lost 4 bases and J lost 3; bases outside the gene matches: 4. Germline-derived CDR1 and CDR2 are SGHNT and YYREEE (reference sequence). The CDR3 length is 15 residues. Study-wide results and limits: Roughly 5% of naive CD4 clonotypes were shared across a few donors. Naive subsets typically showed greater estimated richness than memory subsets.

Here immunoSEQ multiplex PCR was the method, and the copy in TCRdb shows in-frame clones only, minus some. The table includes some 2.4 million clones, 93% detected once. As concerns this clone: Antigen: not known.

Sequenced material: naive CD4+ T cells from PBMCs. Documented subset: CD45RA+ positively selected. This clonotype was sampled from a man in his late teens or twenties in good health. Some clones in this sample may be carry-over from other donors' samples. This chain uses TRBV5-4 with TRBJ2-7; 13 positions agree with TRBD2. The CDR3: CASSLRTSGSYEQYF. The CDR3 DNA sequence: TGTGCCAGCAGCCTTCGGACTAGCGGGAGCTACGAGCAGTACTTC.